This T cell receptor beta chain was documented in a study of T-cell reconstitution after alpha-beta-depleted transplantation in children (dated by TCRdb to about 2016). A note on the overall study: The study quantitatively tracked T-cell immune reconstitution after TCRalphabeta/CD19-depleted allogeneic hematopoietic cell transplantation in children using TCR repertoire profiling.

Broader findings and caveats from the paper: In some patients, high TCRbeta diversity at day 60 was attributed to recipient T cells and intrathymic progenitors that had survived conditioning. The frequencies of hyperexpanded clones fell over the following months, and after one year, T-cell counts and TCRbeta diversity were mostly attributed to newly produced T cells. The apparently early alphabetaT-cell count recovery about two months after transplant was reportedly dependent on only several hundred rapidly expanded clones derived from non-depleted graft cells.

With regard to this clonotype: Its antigen is still unknown. The sample holds no much larger clone one base away, and base qualities are not on file.

Trimming costs V 6 bases and J 1 base, and their ends lie 13 bases apart. The germline V gene gives CDR1 as SGHRS and CDR2 as YFSETQ. From its cysteine to its phenylalanine, the CDR3 spans 14 amino acids. The retained sequence is limited to the CDR3, 42 bases, with the frame set at the first base. Interpreted using the paper, the treatment or condition label stands for: allogeneic hematopoietic cell transplantation with graft depleted of TCRalphabeta T cells and CD19 B cells. Transplant recipients were children who received TCRalphabeta/CD19-depleted allogeneic hematopoietic cell grafts. Libraries were prepared through PCR. The sample was run on an Illumina HiSeq 2500. Molecular barcoding was employed in the preparation of TCR libraries, with unique molecular identifiers being used to normalize TCRbeta repertoire quantification. The public reads were quality trimmed at Q25 with fastp and then assembled into clones with MiXCR by TCRdb, keeping productive beta chains. Rows are unified per CDR3 protein, each entry keeping the most common DNA and genes. The sample table shows about a million distinct CDR3 sequences, and around 30% are seen once. The top ten clones comprise approximately 30% of the sample.

The sequence was collected from a boy younger than two who had a stem cell transplant for SCID, so the T cells may come from the graft donor. This specimen consisted of PBMCs, mostly from graft donor cells, obtained 360 days after TCRalphabeta/CD19-depleted stem cell transplant. The receptor chain draws on TRBV5-1 and TRBJ2-5; no D gene call is confident. The CDR3 here reads CASKVSSGQETQYF. The nucleotide sequence is given as TGCGCCAGCAAGGTCAGTTCCGGCCAAGAGACCCAGTACTTC.